A single sample is the source of the 3 T cell receptor beta chains below, sequenced in a study of cytomegalovirus exposure and HLA in healthy donors. Amplification used 60 Vbeta primers and 13 Jbeta primers. This table comes from immunoSEQ multiplex PCR, and its TCRdb copy is limited to in-frame clones, with some not included. Among 150,000 to 180,000 clones listed, more than 70% were seen once. What was sequenced was PBMCs. All receptors derive from a woman aged 40 to 50 in good health and CMV-seropositive.

CDR3 bases: TGTGCCAGCAGTTTAGCCAAGACTAGCGGGTGGCCCTCCTACGAGCAGTACTTC. Translating gives CASSLAKTSGWPSYEQYF. The chain couples TRBV27 to TRBJ2-7; 10 nucleotides line up with TRBD2. The CDR3 runs 18 residues. V shed 2 bases and J 0 bases; nucleotides not matched to a gene: 10. CDR1 and CDR2 from the germline V gene are MNHEY and SMNVEV (reference sequence).

This clone has just a few counts. The chain couples TRBV6-1 to TRBJ2-3, with 12 bases lining up with TRBD2. Looked up from germline, CDR1 is MNHNS and CDR2 is SASEGT. V dropped 3 bases and J dropped 2; count of bases not matched to a gene: 6. The CDR3 runs to 17 residues. The DNA for the CDR3 is TGTGCCAGCAGTGATAGGCTAGCGGGAGGGTCCACAGATACGCAGTATTTT. Amino acids: CASSDRLAGGSTDTQYF.

The gene calls are TRBV11-2 and TRBJ2-7, with TRBD1 identical over 8 bases. CDR3 length: 14 amino acids. Germline loops: CDR1 SGHAT, CDR2 FQNNGV. Trimming took 5 bases from V and 2 from J; bases not matched to a gene: 5. CDR3 protein: CASSLGQGAYEQYF. The CDR3 nucleotides are TGTGCCAGCAGCCTAGGACAGGGAGCCTACGAGCAGTACTTC.